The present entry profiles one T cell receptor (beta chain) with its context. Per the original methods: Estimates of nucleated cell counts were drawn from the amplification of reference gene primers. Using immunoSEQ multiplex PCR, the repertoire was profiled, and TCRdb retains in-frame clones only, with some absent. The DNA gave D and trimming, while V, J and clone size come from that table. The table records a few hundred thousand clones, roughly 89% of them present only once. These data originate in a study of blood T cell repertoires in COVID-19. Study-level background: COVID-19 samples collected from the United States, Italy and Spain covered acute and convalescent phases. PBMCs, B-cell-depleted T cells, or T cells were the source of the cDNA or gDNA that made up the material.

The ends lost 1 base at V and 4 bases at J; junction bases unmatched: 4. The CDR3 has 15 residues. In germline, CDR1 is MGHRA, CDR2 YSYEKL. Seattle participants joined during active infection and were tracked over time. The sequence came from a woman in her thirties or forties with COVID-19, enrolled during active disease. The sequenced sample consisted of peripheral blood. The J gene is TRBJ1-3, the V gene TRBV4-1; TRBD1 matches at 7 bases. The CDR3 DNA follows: TGCGCCAGCAGCCAAGGGCAACAGGGGGGAAACACCATATATTTT. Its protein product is CASSQGQQGGNTIYF.